The sequence of this TCR beta chain was determined in a study of shared clonotypes between healthy human individuals (TCRdb year 2020). In the study overall: The cohort comprised a couple of women and a few men aged 18 to 49 years. To increase sequencing depth and limit assay-specific biases, TCR repertoire library preparation and sequencing were carried out by different laboratories using diverse techniques. For each donor, three plates each were used for CD4 naive and CD4 memory, two plates were used for CD8 naive, and one plate was used for CD8 memory. To estimate repertoire size and how much clonotype sharing occurs between individuals, the study deeply sequenced the blood TCR repertoires of five healthy adults. Each donor's leukapheresis produced roughly between about 0.9 and 9.5 billion PBMCs.

Overall study results and their limits: Estimated clonotype richness was generally larger for naive than for memory subsets. Clonotypes shared by all four sorted-subset donors showed higher generation probabilities than non-shared clonotypes. Even with the large sequencing depth, rarefaction of the sorted-subset datasets indicated that sequencing was incomplete. Based on pairwise subsampling, the degree of clonotype sharing among donors was expected to be affected by sequencing depth. The genetic and exposure-history diversity represented was limited by the small number of donors. Sampling was restricted to blood, and TCR repertoires in tissues likely differ from the TCR repertoires found in blood. Across a handful of donors, approximately 4.6% of naive CD4, 3% to 3.5% of naive CD8, roughly 2.2% of memory CD4, and roughly 0.4% of memory CD8 clonotypes were shared.

Notes on this clone: The antigen this receptor binds is unknown. No qualities accompany the bases; no much larger clone lies one base away.

Using the deep immunoSEQ assay, TCR CDR3 regions were amplified from genomic DNA by multiplex PCR. Extracted genomic DNA from each cell subset was spread evenly across all wells of several immunoSEQ 96-well plates, with each plate serving as a replicate. For sorted subsets, each replicate PCR was loaded with about 200 ng genomic DNA, equivalent to 30,000 or so T cell genomes. The purified libraries were quantified using a Qubit 3.0 fluorometer, sized with a Bioanalyzer 2100, and then quantified again using the KAPA Library Quantification kit. Each immunoSEQ 96-well plate was sequenced on its own single-read 150-cycle Illumina NextSeq 550 flow cell. In the paper's pipeline: The immunoSEQ output contained only junctional sequences without quality scores, so filtering could not match that applied to full-length reads. To assign V/J genes and CDR3, sequences were annotated against IMGT germline references using PyIR, a Python wrapper for IgBLAST v1.9. Any read was removed if the V/J assignment was weak (E-value above 1e-6), the CDR3 was missing, or the read contained stop codons, out-of-frame junctions, or ambiguous translated residues. V3J clonotypes were defined as sequences sharing an identical inferred V gene, J gene, and CDR3 amino acid sequence. Percentage overlap between repertoires was calculated by dividing the number of shared unique clonotypes by the size of the smaller repertoire. Richness of each repertoire was evaluated using RTK rarefaction, the Chao1 estimator, and Recon v2.1 estimates of unobserved clonotypes. OLGA was used to compute generation probabilities for all TCRbeta clonotypes that the gDNA method yielded from four donors. TCRdb took this table from immuneACCESS and kept in-frame rearrangements with V and J called. Such tables lack part of the clones; where checked against another copy, unresolved V genes explain under half of the gap, and the rest is unexplained. Clone size and V and J calls were adopted from that table, with D and trimming inferred from the DNA. The sample yields 2 million to 2.5 million clones; approximately 94% were counted once. The top ten clonotypes cover around 0.13% of the sample.

The donors were healthy, HIV-negative adults with no recently reported acute infections or vaccinations. Every donor was a Caucasian adult residing in Nashville, Tennessee, USA. CD4+ T cells were enriched by magnetic negative selection, after which naive cells were positively selected on CD45RA and the negative fraction was taken as the memory subset. After blood collection by leukapheresis, PBMCs were isolated using Ficoll-Histopaque density gradient centrifugation and then cryopreserved in the vapor phase of liquid nitrogen. Analytical flow cytometry was used to check the purity and quantity of every magnetically sorted T cell population. Genomic DNA was isolated from each sorted fraction and quantified by UV absorbance on a Nanodrop 2000c. The germline V gene provides CDR1 SGHTA and CDR2 FQGTGA. From the cysteine through the phenylalanine, the CDR3 covers 13 amino acids. Only the CDR3 region is kept as DNA, spanning 39 bases read in frame from base 1. V gives up 1 base and J gives up 10 bases, and the segment between their germline ends measures 8 bases.

Rearrangement joined TRBV7-3 to TRBJ1-6; the D region possibly corresponds to TRBD1 (5 bases align). This receptor was taken from a man between 18 and 35 years old in good health. The sample comprised naive CD4+ T cells sorted from blood. Taken with the paper, the label for cell subset or site translates to: CD45RA+ positively selected. CDR3 protein: CASSLSQGSPLHF. The DNA sequence is given as TGTGCCAGCAGCTTAAGTCAGGGCTCACCCCTCCACTTT.